A selection of T cell receptor beta chains follows, all from one sample in a study of a mutant IDH1 vaccine in newly diagnosed glioma. TCRdb keeps only in-frame clones here, not all; method: immunoSEQ multiplex PCR. The table lists approximately 70,000 clones, 70% to 80% of them singletons. The material was PBMCs, obtained from a glioma patient treated with radiotherapy, temozolomide or both. The receptors stem from a middle-aged man with glioma. The CDR3 runs from the conserved cysteine through the conserved F or W. D genes are given only for firm matches. Clone size is not always given. Where it is, it says once, few, many or a class for expanded clones.

TRBJ1-5	NA	NA	TRBV7-2	CASSFTGLQPQHF	TGTGCCAGCAGTTTCACGGGTTTACAGCCCCAGCATTTT
TRBJ2-7	TRBD1	NA	TRBV29-1	CSVLGQGNYEQYF	TGCAGCGTCCTGGGACAGGGGAACTACGAGCAGTACTTC
TRBJ2-1	NA	NA	TRBV28	CASSPSPPFEQFF	TGTGCCAGCAGTCCCTCCCCGCCCTTTGAGCAGTTCTTC
TRBJ2-2	NA	NA	TRBV6-6	CASSLLTTGELFF	TGTGCCAGCAGCCTATTGACCACCGGGGAGCTGTTTTTT
TRBJ1-3	NA	NA	TRBV29-1	CSVEGTGNTIYF	TGCAGCGTTGAAGGGACTGGAAACACCATATATTTT
TRBJ1-1	NA	NA	TRBV30	CAWSLGHQNTEAFF	TGTGCCTGGAGTTTGGGACACCAGAACACTGAAGCTTTCTTT
TRBJ1-1	TRBD1	NA	TRBV13	CASSSSNLGQGSPEAFF	TGTGCCAGCAGCTCTTCTAACTTGGGACAGGGCAGTCCTGAAGCTTTCTTT
TRBJ2-5	NA	NA	TRBV9	CASSDRAGLQETQYF	TGTGCCAGCAGCGACAGGGCAGGGCTACAAGAGACCCAGTACTTC
TRBJ2-7	NA	NA	TRBV11-2	CASSLDIYEQYF	TGTGCCAGCAGCTTAGACATCTACGAGCAGTACTTC
TRBJ1-5	TRBD1	NA	TRBV19	CASSIDGTGVHRHF	TGTGCCAGTAGTATAGACGGGACAGGGGTCCACCGGCATTTT
TRBJ2-5	NA	few	TRBV4-1	CASRRGAFETQYF	TGCGCCTCGAGGAGGGGGGCCTTTGAGACCCAGTACTTC
TRBJ2-3	NA	NA	TRBV7-2	CASSLVRETDTQYF	TGTGCCAGCAGCTTAGTCCGGGAGACAGATACGCAGTATTTT
TRBJ1-2	TRBD1	NA	TRBV7-2	CASSLTGGGYTF	TGTGCCAGCAGCTTAACAGGGGGTGGCTACACCTTC
TRBJ2-7	TRBD2	NA	TRBV7-9	CASSRRLAGAPGYEQYF	TGTGCCAGCAGCCGAAGGCTAGCGGGAGCCCCGGGCTACGAGCAGTACTTC
TRBJ2-1	TRBD2	NA	TRBV30	CAWSVRRAGGLGEQFF	TGTGCCTGGAGTGTACGAAGGGCGGGGGGGCTGGGTGAGCAGTTCTTC
TRBJ2-4	NA	NA	TRBV5-1	CASTYGGGDIQYF	TGCGCCAGTACCTATGGGGGTGGGGACATTCAGTACTTC
TRBJ1-5	TRBD1	NA	TRBV9	CASSPRQGGQPQHF	TGTGCCAGCAGCCCCCGACAGGGGGGTCAGCCCCAGCATTTT
TRBJ1-2	TRBD1	once	TRBV6-1	CASSGQVRHYGYTF	TGTGCCAGCAGCGGACAGGTTCGTCACTATGGCTACACCTTC
TRBJ1-6	TRBD1	NA	TRBV7-8	CASSLFGRGYSPLHF	TGTGCCAGCAGCTTATTCGGCAGGGGGTACTCACCCCTCCACTTT
TRBJ1-3	NA	NA	TRBV6-5	CASSYRSGGNTIYF	TGTGCCAGCAGTTACCGATCAGGTGGAAACACCATATATTTT
TRBJ1-5	NA	few	TRBV5-1	CASSLGGRQPQHF	TGCGCCAGCAGCTTGGGGGGCCGGCAGCCCCAGCATTTT
TRBJ2-2	NA	NA	TRBV19	CASSPGGGTGELFF	TGTGCCAGTAGTCCAGGTGGCGGCACCGGGGAGCTGTTTTTT
TRBJ2-3	TRBD1	NA	TRBV30	CAWSSRQGTVADTQYF	TGTGCCTGGAGCTCACGACAGGGGACTGTTGCAGATACGCAGTATTTT
TRBJ2-1	TRBD2	NA	TRBV5-1	CASSSVLAGNNEQFF	TGCGCCAGCAGCTCGGTTCTAGCGGGGAACAATGAGCAGTTCTTC
TRBJ1-1	NA	NA	TRBV28	CASSLRGTEAFF	TGTGCCAGCAGTTTGAGAGGCACTGAAGCTTTCTTT
TRBJ1-1	NA	NA	TRBV6-5	CASSYAGYTEAFF	TGTGCCAGCAGTTATGCAGGTTACACTGAAGCTTTCTTT
TRBJ1-3	NA	NA	TRBV10-2	CASSESRLHTIYF	TGCGCCAGCAGTGAGTCGCGGCTGCACACCATATATTTT
TRBJ2-3	NA	few	TRBV18	CASSQVAADTQYF	TGTGCCAGCTCACAAGTGGCAGCAGATACGCAGTATTTT
TRBJ1-6	NA	NA	TRBV18	CASSPGQNNSPLHF	TGTGCCAGCTCACCTGGGCAGAACAATTCACCCCTCCACTTT
TRBJ1-1	TRBD1	NA	TRBV15	CATSRVGQRDTEAFF	TGTGCCACCAGCAGAGTGGGACAGAGGGACACTGAAGCTTTCTTT